This TCR beta chain was identified in a study of blood T cell repertoires in COVID-19. For this clone: Its ends do not fully match the called genes, so a read error is possible.

CDR3 size: 15 residues. Germline-derived CDR1 and CDR2 are SSHAT and FNYEAQ (reference sequence). Method: immunoSEQ multiplex PCR; TCRdb's copy keeps in-frame clones and lacks some. The table has more than 250,000 clones, 80% to 90% seen once. Source material: peripheral blood. This TCR was sampled from a woman in her forties or fifties with COVID-19, enrolled during active disease. The V gene is TRBV7-7, the J gene TRBJ2-1; TRBD2 matches at 8 bases. In DNA form, the CDR3 reads TGTGCTAGCAGCCCGTACGGAGCGGGAGACAATGAGCAGTTCTTC. It encodes CASSPYGAGDNEQFF.